Below, 26 T cell receptor beta chains from the same sample are listed, as sequenced in a study of T-cell memory formation after mild COVID-19 (dated by TCRdb to the early 2020s). Library method: 5' RACE. Instrument used: Illumina NovaSeq 6000. Starting from the raw public reads, TCRdb applied fastp trimming at Q25, assembled clones with MiXCR and retained in-frame beta chains. Duplicate CDR3 protein sequences are folded into a single record with the most common DNA and genes. For this sample there are 550,000 to 700,000 distinct CDR3 sequences; roughly 18% appear just once. More than 10% of the sample is in the top ten clones. Sequenced: PBMCs or a T cell subset sorted from them (not recorded which). All receptors derive from an adult woman who had mild COVID-19 (a few samples of this study predate the infection). The sample titles of this study are shuffled in the database, so cell type and time point are left out; the donor was told from shared clones.

V is TRBV11-3 and J is TRBJ2-3; possibly TRBD1 or TRBD2 for D (5 bases each). V was pared by 5 bases and J by 0 bases, with 15 bases between. Germline lookup yields CDR1 SGHNT and CDR2 YENEEA. There are 16 residues in the CDR3. The chain's CDR3 is CASSRGLGTSTDTQYF. For the CDR3, the DNA is TGTGCCAGCAGCCGCGGTCTCGGGACCAGCACAGATACGCAGTATTTT.

In nucleotides, the CDR3 is TGTGCCACCAGTGACTCCGGGAGTTACAATGAGCAGTTCTTC. Its protein product is CATSDSGSYNEQFF. The gene calls are TRBV24-1 and TRBJ2-1; possibly TRBD2 for D (6 bases). Trimming took 4 bases from V and 4 from J, leaving 10 bases between them. Per germline, CDR1 KGHDR and CDR2 SFDVKD. The CDR3 runs 14 residues.

V and J are TRBV7-2 and TRBJ2-3; no firm D call. Per germline, CDR1 SGHTA and CDR2 FQGNSA. Deletions cut 4 bases from V and 0 bases from J, with 17 bases between. This CDR3 has 17 amino acids. CDR3 amino acids: CASSSPNIRTSTDTQYF. The CDR3 DNA follows: TGTGCCAGCAGCTCGCCGAATATCCGGACGAGCACAGATACGCAGTATTTT.

The V call is TRBV4-1, the J call TRBJ1-5; TRBD1 matches at 12 bases. Trimming took 4 bases from V and 6 from J; bases not matched to a gene: 1. The germline V gene has CDR1 MGHRA and CDR2 YSYEKL. The CDR3 extends over 14 amino acids. CDR3 nucleotide sequence: TGCGCCAGCAGCCGGGACAGGGGGCGTCAGCCCCAGCATTTT. It specifies CASSRDRGRQPQHF.

This clonotype was found many times. One end of the junction does not line up with germline, which may come from a read error. The rearrangement uses TRBV29-1 and TRBJ2-5; perhaps TRBD1 as D (5 bases). The germline gives CDR1 SQVTM, CDR2 ANQGSEA. The CDR3 runs to 8 residues. The CDR3 loop reads CSVERGPF. In DNA, the CDR3 is TGCAGCGTTGAAAGGGGCCCCTTC.

The rearrangement uses TRBV3-1 and TRBJ2-6; the D gene could be TRBD1 or TRBD2 (5 bases each). V was clipped by 4 bases and J by 9 bases, with 16 bases between them. Germline V gives CDR1 LGHDT, CDR2 YNNKEL (reference sequence). The CDR3 extends over 15 amino acids. The CDR3 here is CASSRIPGTFNVLTF. CDR3 sequence (DNA): TGTGCCAGCAGCCGTATTCCCGGGACCTTCAACGTCCTGACTTTC. Complete variable domain (other parts from reference TRBV3-1 and TRBJ2-6): DTAVSQTPKYLVTQMGNDKSIKCEQNLGHDTMYWYKQDSKKFLKIMFSYNNKELIINETVPNRFSPKSPDKAHLNLHINSLELGDSAVYFCASSRIPGTFNVLTFGAGSRLTVL.

A few counts support this clonotype. This chain joins TRBV3-1 and TRBJ2-3; the D gene is possibly TRBD2 (7 bases). Trimming stripped 2 bases from V and 2 bases from J, with 14 bases between. Germline lookup yields CDR1 LGHDT and CDR2 YNNKEL (reference sequence). CDR3 size: 16 residues. The CDR3: CASSQFLGGPTDTQYF. DNA for the CDR3: TGTGCCAGCAGCCAATTTCTCGGGGGGCCCACAGATACGCAGTATTTT.

In regard to this clonotype: It may be a read error: a sequence one base away is much more abundant. The V gene is TRBV11-2, the J gene TRBJ2-2; D not resolved. Germline lookup yields CDR1 SGHAT and CDR2 FQNNGV. Trimming took off 2 bases at V and 1 base at J, with 2 bases between the two ends. This CDR3 contains 13 residues. The CDR3 DNA reads TGTGCCAGCAGCTTAATGAACACCGGGGAGCTGTTTTTT. The encoded protein is CASSLMNTGELFF.

Points on this clonotype: The junction differs from germline at one of its ends, possibly a read error. The DNA of the CDR3 is TGCGCCAGCAGCTTGTTGACAGGGACAGATACGCAGTATTTT. It is translated as CASSLLTGTDTQYF. This sequence joins TRBV7-3 and TRBJ2-3; 7 nucleotides match TRBD1. This CDR3 spans 14 amino acids. The germline CDR1 and CDR2 sequences are SGHTA and FQGTGA.

This clonotype was picked up many times. V and J are TRBV12-3 or TRBV12-4 and TRBJ2-5; 10 positions match TRBD2. This CDR3 has 13 residues. The V gene end was trimmed by 7 bases and the J gene end by 6 bases; junction bases not matched to a gene: 5. In DNA, the CDR3 is TGTGCCAGCACGGCTAGCGGGGGTCAGACCCAGTACTTC. Translation: CASTASGGQTQYF.

In DNA form, the CDR3 reads TGTGCCAGCAGGAAGACTAGCGGGGGGAATGAGCAGTTCTTC. The encoded protein is CASRKTSGGNEQFF. This rearrangement joins TRBV3-1 to TRBJ2-1; 13 bases map to TRBD2. CDR1 and CDR2 from the germline V gene are LGHDT and YNNKEL (reference sequence). The CDR3 spans 14 residues. The V gene end was trimmed by 6 bases and the J gene end by 7 bases; junction bases not matched to a gene: 3.

The chain carries TRBV24-1 and TRBJ1-1; tentative D call: TRBD1 (5 bases). Trimming pared 10 bases from V and 1 base from J, leaving 9 bases between. CDR3 length equals 12 residues. CDR1 is KGHDR and CDR2 is SFDVKD in the germline V gene. CDR3 sequence (DNA): TGTGCCACAGGGGACCCGAACACTGAAGCTTTCTTT. Its protein is CATGDPNTEAFF.

This clonotype was observed a few times. The chain carries TRBV5-1 and TRBJ2-3; D is unresolved. The germline CDR1 and CDR2 sequences are SGHRS and YFSETQ. CDR3 length equals 12 residues. The V and J ends lost 2 bases and 4 bases respectively, with 5 bases between them. In DNA, the CDR3 is TGCGCCAGCAGCTTCTGGGCAGATACGCAGTATTTT. Its protein is CASSFWADTQYF.

This chain joins TRBV4-1 and TRBJ2-7, with D unclear. From germline, CDR1 is MGHRA and CDR2 YSYEKL. Deletions cut 4 bases from V and 3 bases from J, with 16 bases between. This CDR3 is 15 amino acids long. The CDR3 nucleotides read TGCGCCAGCAGCCCAGTACGGACGACGGACTACGAGCAGTACTTC. Amino acids: CASSPVRTTDYEQYF.

This clonotype turned up a few times. The chain uses TRBV12-3 or TRBV12-4 and TRBJ2-1; 16 positions match TRBD2. The CDR3 has 18 amino acids. The J segment lost 5 bases and the V segment lost 6 bases, leaving 10 bases of the junction unmatched. CDR3 sequence (DNA): TGTGCCAGCAGACCCCGGGGGACTAGCGGGAGGGGGCACAATGAGCAGTTCTTC. Protein sequence: CASRPRGTSGRGHNEQFF.

The rearrangement uses TRBV5-1 and TRBJ2-7; no clear D. Germline V gives CDR1 SGHRS, CDR2 YFSETQ. The CDR3 is 16 amino acids. V was clipped by 3 bases and J by 3 bases, with 19 bases between them. This CDR3 reads CASSYAGLVMNYEQYF. Written as DNA, the CDR3 is TGCGCCAGCAGCTATGCCGGCCTCGTGATGAACTACGAGCAGTACTTC.

The chain carries TRBV6-5 and TRBJ2-5; no clear D. V was trimmed by 6 bases and J by 7 bases, leaving 12 bases between them. The CDR3 consists of 12 residues. Germline CDR1 is MNHEY and CDR2 is SVGAGI. The CDR3 nucleotides are TGTGCCAGCAGCCAAAGGTTGGGGACCCAGTACTTC. This gives the protein CASSQRLGTQYF.

This rearrangement joins TRBV5-1 to TRBJ2-2; D not certain. Germline CDR1 reads SGHRS; CDR2 reads YFSETQ. The CDR3 totals 15 residues. Trimming shortened V by 2 bases and J by 2 bases, and 10 bases separated the two germline ends. The DNA for the CDR3 is TGCGCCAGCAGCTTCGGCAGGCTTAACACCGGGGAGCTGTTTTTT. Its translation: CASSFGRLNTGELFF.

This clonotype appeared many times. The V and J genes are TRBV6-5 and TRBJ2-1; no clear D gene. V was shortened by 0 bases and J by 4 bases, with 7 bases between the two germline ends. Germline CDR1 is MNHEY and CDR2 is SVGAGI. The CDR3 is 14 residues long. The CDR3 nucleotides are TGTGCCAGCAGTTACTCAGGCCCTTACAATGAGCAGTTCTTC. Its protein product is CASSYSGPYNEQFF.

This clonotype was counted only a few times. The genes are TRBV5-1 and TRBJ1-3; D ambiguous. Germline CDR1 SGHRS, CDR2 YFSETQ. CDR3 length: 15 amino acids. V dropped 5 bases and J dropped 0 bases, with 12 bases sitting between them. Here the CDR3 DNA reads TGCGCCAGCAGTGCCGCCAGCCTCTCTGGAAACACCATATATTTT. As protein: CASSAASLSGNTIYF.

There are many counts of this clonotype. The genes are TRBV12-3 or TRBV12-4 and TRBJ2-1; 13 bases match TRBD2. V was pared by 6 bases and J by 9 bases, with 2 bases of the junction left unmatched. This CDR3 is 13 amino acids long. The CDR3 sequence: CASSGLAGVEQFF. In DNA form, the CDR3 reads TGTGCCAGCAGCGGACTAGCGGGAGTTGAGCAGTTCTTC.

This clonotype was counted only a few times. The CDR3: CASSSRLARGFNQPQHF. As DNA, the CDR3 is TGTGCCAGCAGTTCCCGGCTCGCGAGGGGCTTCAATCAGCCCCAGCATTTT. The rearrangement joins TRBV12-3 or TRBV12-4 to TRBJ1-5; possibly TRBD1 for D (5 bases). V lost 4 bases and J 3 bases, leaving 19 bases between the germline ends. The CDR3 sequence is 17 residues long.

This clonotype was seen at least ten times. The chain has TRBV18 and TRBJ2-7; 8 nucleotides align to TRBD2. Germline values: CDR1 KGHSH, CDR2 LQKENI. This CDR3 region has 15 residues. The junction had 5 bases not matched to a gene; V was cut back by 4 bases and J by 0 bases. The DNA for the CDR3 is TGTGCCAGCTCACAATCGCGGGGGGCCTCCTACGAGCAGTACTTC. Translating gives CASSQSRGASYEQYF.

This rearrangement joins TRBV29-1 to TRBJ2-3; 12 bases line up with TRBD2. J was trimmed by 3 bases and V by 6 bases; bases with no gene match: 7. The CDR3 has 15 residues. CDR1 SQVTM and CDR2 ANQGSEA come from the germline V gene. The CDR3 coding sequence is TGCAGCGTACTGACTAGCGGGAGTCGGACAGATACGCAGTATTTT. Translation gives CSVLTSGSRTDTQYF.

The J gene is TRBJ2-3, the V gene TRBV24-1; 9 bases align to TRBD1. Germline assignment: CDR1 KGHDR and CDR2 SFDVKD. V shed 3 bases and J 3 bases; nucleotides not matched to a gene: 6. The CDR3 has 16 amino acids. CDR3 loop: CATSDAGTGRTDTQYF. Written as DNA, the CDR3 is TGTGCCACCAGTGATGCCGGGACAGGGAGAACAGATACGCAGTATTTT.

This chain links TRBV11-2 with TRBJ2-1; 12 nucleotides agree with TRBD2. Germline assignment: CDR1 SGHAT and CDR2 FQNNGV. V dropped 6 bases and J dropped 3; count of bases not matched to a gene: 3. This CDR3 has 15 amino acids. CDR3 in amino acids: CASRTSGSVYNEQFF. The DNA for the CDR3 is TGTGCCAGCAGGACTAGCGGGAGCGTCTACAATGAGCAGTTCTTC.